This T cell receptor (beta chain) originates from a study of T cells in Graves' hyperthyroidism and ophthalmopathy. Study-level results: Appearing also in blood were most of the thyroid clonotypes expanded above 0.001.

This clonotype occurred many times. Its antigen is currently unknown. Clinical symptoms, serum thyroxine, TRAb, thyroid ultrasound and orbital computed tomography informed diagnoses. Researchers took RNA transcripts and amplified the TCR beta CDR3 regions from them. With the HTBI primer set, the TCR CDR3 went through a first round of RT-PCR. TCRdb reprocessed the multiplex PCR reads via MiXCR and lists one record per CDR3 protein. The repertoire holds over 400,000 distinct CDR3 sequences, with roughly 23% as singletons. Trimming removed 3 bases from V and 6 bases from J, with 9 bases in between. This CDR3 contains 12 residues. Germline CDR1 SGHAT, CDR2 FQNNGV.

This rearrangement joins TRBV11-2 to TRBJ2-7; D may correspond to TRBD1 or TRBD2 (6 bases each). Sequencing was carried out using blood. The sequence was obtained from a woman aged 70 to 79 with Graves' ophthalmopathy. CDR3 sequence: CASSFPGAEQYF. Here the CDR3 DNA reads TGTGCCAGCAGCTTCCCGGGGGCCGAGCAGTACTTC.